What follows is one T cell receptor beta chain and its context. V trimming: 3 bases; J trimming: 5 bases; junction bases outside the gene matches: 5. The CDR3 has 15 residues. This entry belongs to a study of blood T cells in healthy people across ages. Total RNA amounts of at least 5.5 micrograms were extracted per sample. The second PCR ran about 6 to 12 cycles with a sample-barcoded 5' primer and J-beta primers. The template-switch adaptor was a 5' adaptor with 12 random nucleotides. It tagged each cDNA molecule. TCRdb called the 5' RACE reads again in MiXCR, with one record for every CDR3 protein. The profile covers about 640,000 distinct CDR3 sequences, with approximately 50% appearing a single time and 30% to 40% taken by the ten largest.

The chain recombines TRBV12-3 or TRBV12-4 with TRBJ2-1, with 9 bases matching TRBD2. The sequencing sample was made of blood. This TCR came from a man between 60 and 75 years old in good health. CDR3 DNA sequence: TGTGCCAGCAGTTTGGGAGCGGGGGGAAACAATGAGCAGTTCTTC. Residues: CASSLGAGGNNEQFF.